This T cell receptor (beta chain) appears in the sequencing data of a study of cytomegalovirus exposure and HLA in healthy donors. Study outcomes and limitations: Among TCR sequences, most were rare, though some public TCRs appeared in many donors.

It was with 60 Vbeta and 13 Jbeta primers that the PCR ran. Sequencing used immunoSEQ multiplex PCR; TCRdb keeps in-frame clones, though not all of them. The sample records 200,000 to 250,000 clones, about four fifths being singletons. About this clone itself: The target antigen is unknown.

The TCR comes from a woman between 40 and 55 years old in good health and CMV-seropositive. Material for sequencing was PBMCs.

CDR3 DNA sequence: TGTGCCAGCAGTGGACTAGCGGGATACTACGAGCAGTACTTC. Protein product: CASSGLAGYYEQYF. The V call is TRBV2, the J call TRBJ2-7; TRBD2 matches at 11 bases. The germline CDR1 and CDR2 sequences are SNHLY and FYNNEI. V was clipped by 4 bases and J by 3 bases; unmatched bases: 2. This CDR3 comprises 14 residues.